This TCR beta chain is drawn from a study of blood T cell repertoires in COVID-19. Background on the study: Acute and convalescent COVID-19 specimens originated in the United States, Italy and Spain. Sample material is recorded as cDNA or gDNA derived from T cells, B-cell-depleted T cells, or PBMCs.

The CDR3 is 17 residues long. The germline CDR1 and CDR2 sequences are SGHNT and YYREEE (reference sequence). The ends lost 3 bases at V and 5 bases at J; junction bases unmatched: 14. Original data processing: Amplification with reference gene primers provided the estimates of nucleated cell counts. Sequencing used immunoSEQ multiplex PCR; TCRdb keeps in-frame clones, though not all of them. The V and J calls and clone size are taken from that table; D and trimming were inferred from the DNA. Found here are more than 95,000 clones, approximately 84% of them singletons; the top ten hold around 13%. Sequencing was performed on peripheral blood. The genes are TRBV5-4 and TRBJ2-5; 9 nucleotides align to TRBD1. The clonotype was recovered from a human donor in a cohort sampled during active or convalescent COVID-19. CDR3 protein: CASSWRVEGTGLETQYF. The CDR3 DNA reads TGTGCCAGCAGCTGGAGAGTAGAGGGGACAGGGTTGGAGACCCAGTACTTC.